This T cell receptor (beta chain) derives from a study of monozygotic twins with cystic fibrosis (dated by TCRdb to the early 2020s). Notes on the research overall: Barcoded libraries were prepared with roughly 15 PCR cycles from three micrograms of fragmented DNA. TCR beta repertoires were compared within and between 16 monozygotic twin pairs with cystic fibrosis so that genetic influence on V and J gene usage could be assessed. Made up mostly of children and adolescents, the cohort included ten female and six male twin pairs ranging in age from roughly 2.0 to 40 years, with a median of around 9.1 years. Twins were ranked among about 1,100 cohort participants for weight-for-height and FEVPerc (FEV1 disease centile) on the day of blood sampling. Data for three of the twin pairs had previously been reported in another context. What the study reported, not specific to this receptor: The cohort was small, and the number of shared CDR3s showed no association with age, concordance or disease severity. The greatest similarity to the co-twin was observed for V gene usage in 13 of 16 pairs and for J usage in 8 of 16 pairs, which suggested genetic constraints. Sharing of nucleotide-identical clonotypes was significantly greater within monozygotic CF twin pairs than between unrelated CF individuals (P = 0.000026, Mann-Whitney). Simpson clonality tended to be low (median around 0.0095), which suggests a naive-dominated repertoire, although clonality was higher in the most severely affected patients.

The twin pairs came from the European Cystic Fibrosis Twin and Sibling Study Cohort, a cohort that recruited patients from over a hundred CF clinics across 14 European countries. Zygosity and CFTR genotype were verified in-house, and zygosity was tested by multiplex PCR of nine short tandem repeat loci. Peripheral blood was taken from each twin, and clinical parameters were recorded on the day of blood sampling. Phenol/chloroform extraction was used to isolate genomic DNA from peripheral blood cells, and the DNA was then kept in TE buffer at 4 degrees C. Its CDR3 holds 11 amino acids, cysteine through phenylalanine. This entry keeps only the CDR3 DNA: 33 bases, framed from base 1. V loses 6 bases at its end and J loses 8 bases; junction bases beyond the gene matches: 3. CDR1 and CDR2, per the germline V gene, are MDHEN and SYDVKM. TCR beta CDR3 regions were amplified by multiplex PCR with the immunoSEQ immune profiling system according to the manufacturer's instructions. An Illumina NextSeq system was used to carry out the sequencing. As for the authors' bioinformatics: Sequence data were processed on the immunoSEQ Analyzer platform, and clonality was calculated as the square root of Simpson's index of productive rearrangements. Similarity in V and J usage was quantified by Jensen-Shannon distance, and CDR3 generation probabilities were calculated with OLGA. Shared CDR3 sequences were searched against the immuneACCESS database (August 2020) and VDJdb (December 2020). TCRdb carries this immuneACCESS record with in-frame sequences only. Its versions omit some clonotypes, under half of them owing to an unresolved V gene in the studies checked, with the rest unexplained. V, J and clone size were drawn from that table, and D and trimming were deduced from the DNA. This sample gives tens of thousands of clones in total; 87% of them show up just once. The leading ten clones occupy under 1.5% of the sample.

This clone was observed once. This clone's antigen is unknown. Per-base quality was not reported, and no clone a single base away is much larger than it. Sample: blood. This sequence originates from a woman in her twenties or thirties with cystic fibrosis. The chain uses TRBV28 and TRBJ1-2; 7 bases in the middle match TRBD1. At the DNA level, the sequence is TGTGCCAGCAGCGGACAGGCGGGCTACACCTTC. The encoded protein is CASSGQAGYTF.